This TCR beta chain originates from a study of CD8 T cells in Susac syndrome. Study results and caveats: The study recognized that its TCR sequencing and HLA analysis covered a relatively small number of individuals.

RNA, at about 0.45 to 1 ug, was reverse transcribed with random hexamers. Amplification of TCR beta CDR3 was carried out by immunoSEQ multiplex PCR, which covered 54 Vbeta and 13 Jbeta segments. TCRdb re-called the immunoSEQ multiplex PCR reads through MiXCR, storing one row per CDR3 protein. The repertoire holds roughly 400,000 distinct CDR3 sequences, more than 80% seen once, with 0.09% to 0.15% in the top ten. On this clonotype: Its antigen is currently unknown.

Through negative isolation, CD4+ and CD8+ T cells were obtained, while TEMRA cells were enriched using FACS. V lost 0 bases to trimming and J lost 7 bases, with 19 bases between them. Per germline, CDR1 LGHDT and CDR2 YNNKEL (reference sequence). The CDR3 has 17 residues. The chain joins TRBV3-1 to TRBJ2-1, with a possible D match to TRBD2 (7 bases). The sequence derives from a human donor with multiple sclerosis. The specimen sequenced was CD8+ T cells from PBMCs. CDR3 sequence: CASSQEGRGRAGNEQFF. The CDR3 DNA follows: TGTGCCAGCAGCCAAGAGGGGCGGGGGCGCGCGGGGAATGAGCAGTTCTTC.